Presented here are 10 T cell receptor beta chains from one specimen sequenced in a study of cytomegalovirus exposure and HLA in healthy donors. Primers included in the PCR were 60 Vbeta and 13 Jbeta primers. Profiled with immunoSEQ multiplex PCR; TCRdb holds only in-frame clones, not every one. Among approximately 61,000 clones listed, about 80% were seen once. Sequenced sample: PBMCs. Every receptor here comes from a man aged 18 to 29 in good health and CMV-seropositive.

The chain employs TRBV30 and TRBJ1-1, with a weak D call TRBD1 (5 bases). This CDR3 spans 11 amino acids. Per germline, CDR1 GTSNPN and CDR2 SVGIG (reference sequence). The V end lost 5 bases, the J end lost 8 bases, and 12 bases lay between the germline ends. CDR3 loop: CAWSRSGEAFF. The CDR3 DNA is TGTGCCTGGTCACGTTCAGGGGAAGCTTTCTTT. The full variable domain, in which reference TRBV30 and TRBJ1-1 provide the parts outside the CDR3, is SQTIHQWPATLVQPVGSPLSLECTVEGTSNPNLYWYRQAAGRGLQLLFYSVGIGQISSEVPQNLSASRPQDRQFILSSKKLLLSDSGFYLCAWSRSGEAFFGQGTRLTVV.

This clone came up a few times. The genes are TRBV11-2 and TRBJ1-1, with TRBD1 matching over 8 bases. The CDR3 spans 15 residues. After removal of 3 bases from V and 4 bases from J, the junction contained 7 bases not matched to a gene. The V gene's germline CDR1 is SGHAT and CDR2 FQNNGV. The CDR3 protein is CASSFASGGGTEAFF. The CDR3 nucleotides are TGTGCCAGCAGCTTCGCTTCAGGGGGCGGCACTGAAGCTTTCTTT. Variable domain in full (rest from reference TRBV11-2 and TRBJ1-1): EAGVAQSPRYKIIEKRQSVAFWCNPISGHATLYWYQQILGQGPKLLIQFQNNGVVDDSQLPKDRFSAERLKGVDSTLKIQPAKLEDSAVYLCASSFASGGGTEAFFGQGTRLTVV.

This chain connects TRBV30 to TRBJ1-6; 10 bases line up with TRBD1. V lost 5 bases and J lost 8; bases outside the gene matches: 6. CDR3 size: 14 residues. CDR1 is GTSNPN, CDR2 SVGIG, per germline (reference sequence). The chain's CDR3 is CAWVGQGGYSPLHF. The CDR3 DNA reads TGTGCCTGGGTCGGACAGGGGGGTTATTCACCCCTCCACTTT.

The genes are TRBV6-1 and TRBJ1-4, with a tentative D call TRBD1 (6 bases). The CDR3 runs 15 residues. With 6 bases removed from V and 8 bases from J, the gap between germline ends came to 19 bases. Germline values: CDR1 MNHNS, CDR2 SASEGT. Written as DNA, the CDR3 is TGTGCCAGCAGCGTAACGGGGACACTCCCCGAAAAACTGTTTTTT. This translates into CASSVTGTLPEKLFF.

V usage is TRBV27 and J usage is TRBJ1-1, with D possibly being TRBD1 (6 bases). This CDR3 region has 14 residues. The germline gives CDR1 MNHEY, CDR2 SMNVEV (reference sequence). V gave up 3 bases and J gave up 1 base, with 9 bases separating them. The CDR3 DNA follows: TGTGCCAGCAGTTTCCAGGGGTCGAACACTGAAGCTTTCTTT. This translates into CASSFQGSNTEAFF.

The rearrangement uses TRBV25-1 and TRBJ2-1; maybe TRBD1 (5 bases). The CDR3 has 15 residues. Trimming pared 8 bases from V and 8 bases from J, leaving 22 bases between. Germline CDR1 MGHDK, CDR2 SYGVNS. CDR3 DNA: TGTGCCAGCGGCGCTGGGGCAGATCTACGGGATGAGCAGTTCTTC. Its protein is CASGAGADLRDEQFF.

The rearrangement joins TRBV5-8 to TRBJ1-5, with TRBD1 as a possible D gene (6 bases). Trimming left V 6 bases short and J 9 bases short, with 10 bases between. Looked up from germline, CDR1 is SGHTS and CDR2 is YDEGEE. The CDR3 extends over 11 amino acids. CDR3 region: CASTKQGPQHF. The DNA of the CDR3 is TGTGCCAGCACCAAACAGGGGCCCCAGCATTTT. Complete variable domain (other parts from reference TRBV5-8 and TRBJ1-5): EAGVTQSPTHLIKTRGQQATLRCSPISGHTSVYWYQQALGLGLQFLLWYDEGEERNRGNFPPRFSGRQFPNYSSELNVNALELEDSALYLCASTKQGPQHFGDGTRLSIL.

Only one count was recorded for this clone. The CDR3 DNA follows: TGTGCCTGGAGTGTACCTAGCGGGCGATATTACGAGCAGTACTTC. Amino acids: CAWSVPSGRYYEQYF. This chain connects TRBV30 to TRBJ2-7; TRBD2 aligns across 8 bases. The CDR3 is 15 amino acids. The germline gives CDR1 GTSNPN, CDR2 SVGIG (reference sequence). Unmatched junction bases numbered 8, after V lost 0 bases and J lost 4 bases. The complete variable domain, with remaining parts taken from reference TRBV30 and TRBJ2-7, reads SQTIHQWPATLVQPVGSPLSLECTVEGTSNPNLYWYRQAAGRGLQLLFYSVGIGQISSEVPQNLSASRPQDRQFILSSKKLLLSDSGFYLCAWSVPSGRYYEQYFGPGTRLTVT.

To note about this clone: This same CDR3 is encoded by further DNA sequences in the sample. V gene TRBV30 combines with J gene TRBJ1-2; TRBD1 matches at 7 bases. V trimming: 2 bases; J trimming: 4 bases; junction bases outside the gene matches: 1. The CDR3 runs 12 residues. The germline V gene has CDR1 GTSNPN and CDR2 SVGIG (reference sequence). CDR3 in amino acids: CAWSRQGYGYTF. The CDR3 DNA is TGTGCCTGGAGTAGACAGGGCTATGGCTACACCTTC.

This clone was picked up a small number of times. The chain employs TRBV2 and TRBJ2-7; 12 bases fit TRBD2. V shed 3 bases, J shed 4 bases, and the junction held 7 bases outside the gene matches. Germline V gene sequence: CDR1 SNHLY, CDR2 FYNNEI. CDR3 length: 16 amino acids. The CDR3: CASSEIGLAGNYEQYF. In DNA, the CDR3 is TGTGCCAGCAGTGAGATAGGACTAGCGGGGAATTACGAGCAGTACTTC.